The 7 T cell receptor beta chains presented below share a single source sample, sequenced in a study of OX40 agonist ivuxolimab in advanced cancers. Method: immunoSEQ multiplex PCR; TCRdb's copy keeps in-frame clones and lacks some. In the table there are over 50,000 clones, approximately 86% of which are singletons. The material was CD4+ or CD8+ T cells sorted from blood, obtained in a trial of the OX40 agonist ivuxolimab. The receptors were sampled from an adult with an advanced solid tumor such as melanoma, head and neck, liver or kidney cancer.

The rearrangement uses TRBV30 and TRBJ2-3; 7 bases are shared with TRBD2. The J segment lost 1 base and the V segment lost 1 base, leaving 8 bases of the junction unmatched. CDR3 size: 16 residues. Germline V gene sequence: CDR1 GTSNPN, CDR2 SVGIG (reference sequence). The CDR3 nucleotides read TGTGCCTGGAGTGACCCTCGGGGGGTGGGCACAGATACGCAGTATTTT. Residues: CAWSDPRGVGTDTQYF. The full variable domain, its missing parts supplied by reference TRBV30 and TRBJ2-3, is SQTIHQWPATLVQPVGSPLSLECTVEGTSNPNLYWYRQAAGRGLQLLFYSVGIGQISSEVPQNLSASRPQDRQFILSSKKLLLSDSGFYLCAWSDPRGVGTDTQYFGPGTRLTVL.

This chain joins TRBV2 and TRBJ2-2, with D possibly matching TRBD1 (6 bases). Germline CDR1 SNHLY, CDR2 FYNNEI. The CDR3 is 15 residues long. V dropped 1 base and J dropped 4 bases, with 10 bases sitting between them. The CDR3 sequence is CASSEVQGGTGELFF. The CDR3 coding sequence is TGTGCCAGCAGTGAAGTACAGGGCGGCACCGGGGAGCTGTTTTTT.

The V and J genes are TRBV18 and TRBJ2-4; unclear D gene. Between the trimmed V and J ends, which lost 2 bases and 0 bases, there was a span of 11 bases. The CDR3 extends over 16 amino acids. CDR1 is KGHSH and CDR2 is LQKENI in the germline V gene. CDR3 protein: CASSPGTLLAKNIQYF. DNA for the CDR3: TGTGCCAGCTCACCAGGCACCCTACTAGCCAAAAACATTCAGTACTTC.

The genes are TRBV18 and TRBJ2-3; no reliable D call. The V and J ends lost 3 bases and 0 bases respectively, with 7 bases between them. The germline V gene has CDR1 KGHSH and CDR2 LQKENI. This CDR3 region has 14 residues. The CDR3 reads CASSPTASTDTQYF. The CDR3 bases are TGTGCCAGCTCACCCACAGCTAGCACAGATACGCAGTATTTT.

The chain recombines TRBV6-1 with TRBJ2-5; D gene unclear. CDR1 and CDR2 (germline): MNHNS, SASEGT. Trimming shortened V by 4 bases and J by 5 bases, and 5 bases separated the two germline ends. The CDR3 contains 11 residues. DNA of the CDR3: TGTGCCAGCAGTGGTGGGGAGACCCAGTACTTC. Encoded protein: CASSGGETQYF.

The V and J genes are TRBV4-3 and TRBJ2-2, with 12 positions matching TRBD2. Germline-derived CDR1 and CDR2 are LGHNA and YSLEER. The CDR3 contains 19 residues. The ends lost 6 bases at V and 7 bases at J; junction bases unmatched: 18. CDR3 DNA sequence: TGCGCCAGCAGTTTTGGGACAGGGGCTAGCGGGAGGGAGAACGGGGAGCTGTTTTTT. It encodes CASSFGTGASGRENGELFF.

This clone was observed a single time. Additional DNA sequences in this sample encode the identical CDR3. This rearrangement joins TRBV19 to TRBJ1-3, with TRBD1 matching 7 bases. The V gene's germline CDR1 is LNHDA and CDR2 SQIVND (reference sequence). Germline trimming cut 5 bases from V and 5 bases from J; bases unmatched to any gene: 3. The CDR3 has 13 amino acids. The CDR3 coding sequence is TGTGCCAGTAGTGGGACAGCTAGAAACACCATATATTTT. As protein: CASSGTARNTIYF.